These 4 T cell receptor beta chains came from one sample sequenced in a study of HIV-infected children after antiretroviral therapy interruption. Treatment defined: PENTA 11 planned treatment interruption arm or continuous ART arm. RNA-based 3' RACE libraries used unique molecular identifiers. TCRdb redid the calling of the 3' RACE reads with MiXCR, one entry per CDR3 protein. The sample has 70,000 to 90,000 distinct CDR3 sequences; around 6.9% are singletons. Sequencing used CD45RA+ CD4+ T cells from PBMCs, pooled from several time points, obtained from a donor given antiretroviral therapy, either interrupted or continuous. Subset indicated: naive CD4+ CD45RA+ CD45RO- T cells. The receptors here all came from a pool of human donors with HIV.

This clonotype was counted ten times or more. The chain has TRBV20-1 and TRBJ2-3; D not certain. Germline values: CDR1 DFQATT, CDR2 SNEGSKA (reference sequence). Trimming stripped 2 bases from V and 4 bases from J, with 7 bases between. The CDR3 spans 12 residues. For the CDR3, the DNA is TGCAGTGCTAGATCTGGTGCAGATACGCAGTATTTT. Its translation: CSARSGADTQYF.

This clonotype is labeled as medium-sized. At one boundary the junction diverges from the germline segment, which might be a read error. The chain recombines TRBV5-1 with TRBJ2-5; no reliable D call. Looked up from germline, CDR1 is SGHRS and CDR2 is YFSETQ. The CDR3 sequence is 11 residues long. The CDR3 nucleotides read TGTGCCAGCAGCCTCCAAGAGACCCAGTACTTC. Encoded protein: CASSLQETQYF.

In this sample, this clonotype turned up many times. This chain uses TRBV5-1 with TRBJ2-1; perhaps TRBD1 as D (6 bases). Per the germline V gene, CDR1 is SGHRS and CDR2 is YFSETQ. The CDR3 has 14 amino acids. The V end was cut by 7 bases, the J end by 4 bases, with 15 bases between. The CDR3 is CASSGTRRYNEQFF. The CDR3 DNA follows: TGCGCCAGCTCCGGGACAAGGAGATACAATGAGCAGTTCTTC.

This clonotype was seen a few times. This chain connects TRBV20-1 to TRBJ2-5; the match to TRBD2 covers 13 bases. There are 16 residues in the CDR3. Germline CDR1 is DFQATT and CDR2 is SNEGSKA (reference sequence). Trimming took 3 bases from V and 5 from J; bases not matched to a gene: 9. CDR3 residues: CSARITSGGARETQYF. CDR3 nucleotide sequence: TGCAGTGCTAGGATAACTAGCGGGGGGGCCCGGGAGACCCAGTACTTC.